This TCR beta chain was sequenced for a study of shared clonotypes between healthy human individuals. Everyone who donated was a Caucasian adult who lived in Nashville, Tennessee. In the CD4+ fraction, cells were divided into CD45RA+ naive and CD45RA-negative memory subsets. TCRdb's copy holds only in-frame clones and misses some; the assay was immunoSEQ multiplex PCR. The repertoire holds millions of clones, around 94% seen once, with over 0.12% in the top ten. Findings and caveats of the study: The donor pool, a small one, limited the genetic and exposure-history diversity represented.

In the case of this clone: What it recognizes is unknown.

The receptor was derived from a man in his late teens or twenties in good health. The sample was naive CD4+ T cells sorted from blood. As to subset: CD45RA+ positively selected.

The CDR3 region has the DNA TGTGCCATCAGTGAACAACACATCCAGGAGCAGTTCTTC. It is translated as CAISEQHIQEQFF. This chain joins TRBV10-3 and TRBJ2-1; D is unresolved. V was shortened by 3 bases and J by 10 bases, with 13 bases between the two germline ends. Germline V CDR1 and CDR2: ENHRY, SYGVKD. CDR3 size: 13 residues.